This T cell receptor beta chain comes out of a study of cytomegalovirus exposure and HLA in healthy donors. Primers included in the PCR were 60 Vbeta and 13 Jbeta primers. The data were produced by immunoSEQ multiplex PCR, yet TCRdb's version contains in-frame clones alone and is incomplete. The profile covers about 160,000 clones, with 70% to 80% appearing a single time and 3.5% to 5.5% taken by the ten largest. Looked up from germline, CDR1 is MNHEY and CDR2 is SMNVEV (reference sequence). The CDR3 extends over 13 amino acids. V was cut by 6 bases and J by 2 bases, with 11 bases left in between. Sequenced: PBMCs. The TCR comes from a man aged 40-55 years in good health and CMV-seronegative. V gene TRBV27 combines with J gene TRBJ2-7; D uncertain. The CDR3 region has the DNA TGTGCCAGCAGCCTACTCGGTACCTACGAGCAGTACTTC. This sequence encodes CASSLLGTYEQYF.